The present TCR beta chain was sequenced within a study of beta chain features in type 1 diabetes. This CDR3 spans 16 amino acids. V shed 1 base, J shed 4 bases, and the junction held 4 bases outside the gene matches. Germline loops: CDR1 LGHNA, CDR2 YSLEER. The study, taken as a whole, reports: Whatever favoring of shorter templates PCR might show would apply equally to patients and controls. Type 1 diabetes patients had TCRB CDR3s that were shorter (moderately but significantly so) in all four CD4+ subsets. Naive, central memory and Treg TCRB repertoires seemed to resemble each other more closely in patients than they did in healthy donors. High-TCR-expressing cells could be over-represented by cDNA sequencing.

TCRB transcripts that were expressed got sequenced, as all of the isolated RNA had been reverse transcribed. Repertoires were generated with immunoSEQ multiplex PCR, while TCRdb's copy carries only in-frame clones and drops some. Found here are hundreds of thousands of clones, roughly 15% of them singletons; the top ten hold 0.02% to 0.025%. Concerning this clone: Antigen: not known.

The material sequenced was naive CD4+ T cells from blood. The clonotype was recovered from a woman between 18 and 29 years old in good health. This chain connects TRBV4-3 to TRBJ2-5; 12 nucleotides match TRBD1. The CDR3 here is CASSQAPGQGAETQYF. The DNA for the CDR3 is TGCGCCAGCAGCCAAGCGCCGGGACAGGGGGCAGAGACCCAGTACTTC.